This T cell receptor (beta chain) was profiled in a study of response to subunit inactivated influenza vaccine. Deletions cut 0 bases from V and 6 bases from J, with 12 bases between. Germline CDR1 SGDLS, CDR2 YYNGEE. CDR3 length: 14 amino acids. This clonotype was seen a handful of times. Its cognate antigen is unknown. Study-wide results and caveats: Authors suggested each seasonal influenza vaccination recruits few new T cells.

In TCRdb, the RT-PCR reads were re-called with MiXCR into one record per CDR3 protein. Among 250,000 to 350,000 distinct CDR3 sequences listed, approximately 21% were seen once. The chain uses TRBV9 and TRBJ1-1; D ambiguous. The sequence was obtained from a man between 45 and 75 years old who received an inactivated influenza vaccine. The specimen comprised PBMCs from blood, sampled less than 22 months after vaccination. The chain's CDR3 is CASSVVAAGAEAFF. CDR3 DNA: TGTGCCAGCAGCGTAGTGGCCGCGGGCGCTGAAGCTTTCTTT.